The subject of this entry is one T cell receptor beta chain. The data are from a study of blood T cell repertoires in COVID-19. Only in-frame clones appear in the TCRdb table, and some are missing; sequencing was by immunoSEQ multiplex PCR. The data show around 200,000 clones, roughly 85% seen once. Sequenced: PBMCs or T cells enriched from blood (not recorded which). This TCR was recovered from a woman in her thirties or forties with acute COVID-19.

CDR3 nucleotides: TGTGCCAGCAGTAGGACAGAACCCTATGGCTACACCTTC. It codes for CASSRTEPYGYTF. This chain links TRBV5-5 with TRBJ1-2, with a weak D call TRBD1 (6 bases). The V gene lost 5 bases and the J gene lost 4 bases, with 12 bases spanning the gap. CDR1 and CDR2 (germline): SGHKS, YYEKEE (reference sequence). This CDR3 is built from 13 residues.